The 32 T cell receptor beta chains below all came from one sample that was sequenced in a study of blood T cell repertoires in COVID-19. Assay: immunoSEQ multiplex PCR; the TCRdb copy retains only in-frame clones and omits some. The table shows under 200,000 clones, with around 90% occurring only once. Sequencing was done on a sample of peripheral blood. The receptors were gathered from a man between 18 and 35 years old with acute or convalescent COVID-19.

The V gene is TRBV2, the J gene TRBJ2-7; TRBD1 matches 9 bases. Germline V gives CDR1 SNHLY, CDR2 FYNNEI. V lost 4 bases to trimming and J lost 2 bases; unmatched junction nucleotides: 6. The CDR3 spans 15 residues. The DNA of the CDR3 is TGTGCCAGCAGTGCAAGGACAGGGGTGGCCTACGAGCAGTACTTC. This encodes CASSARTGVAYEQYF.

The table lists this clone with a few counts. DNA for the CDR3: TGCGCCCCGCGGAGGGCTGAAGAGACCCAGTACTTC. This codes for CAPRRAEETQYF. The chain has TRBV4-1 and TRBJ2-5, with D maybe TRBD2 (6 bases). Trimming cost V 11 bases and J 3 bases, with 13 bases left between them. CDR1 is MGHRA, CDR2 YSYEKL, per germline. This CDR3 is built from 12 residues.

The chain combines TRBV5-5 with TRBJ2-2, with 7 bases that match TRBD1. V lost 4 bases, J lost 7 bases, and 10 bases stayed unmatched. The CDR3 totals 15 residues. CDR1 is SGHKS and CDR2 is YYEKEE in the germline V gene (reference sequence). For the CDR3, the DNA is TGTGCCAGCAGCCGAAAACAGGGGCCGAACGGGGAGCTGTTTTTT. Translation gives CASSRKQGPNGELFF.

The chain employs TRBV5-1 and TRBJ2-1; TRBD1 is a possible D gene (6 bases). The germline V and J ends were trimmed by 1 base and 0 bases, with 23 bases remaining between them. The CDR3 is made up of 20 amino acids. Germline CDR1 and CDR2: SGHRS and YFSETQ. The DNA for the CDR3 is TGCGCCAGCAGCTTGAGAGGTTTCGCGACAGGAAGCAGCTCCTACAATGAGCAGTTCTTC. Its protein is CASSLRGFATGSSSYNEQFF.

The chain recombines TRBV18 with TRBJ1-1, with 7 bases identical to TRBD1. Germline CDR1 reads KGHSH; CDR2 reads LQKENI. Unmatched junction bases numbered 6, after V lost 2 bases and J lost 0 bases. The CDR3 covers 16 residues. DNA of the CDR3: TGTGCCAGCTCACCAAATACAGGGGCGCTGAACACTGAAGCTTTCTTT. Its protein product is CASSPNTGALNTEAFF.

This clone came up many times. Other DNA variants within this sample encode the same CDR3. The chain uses TRBV4-1 and TRBJ1-6; a possible D gene is TRBD1 (5 bases). This CDR3 comprises 16 residues. V shed 0 bases and J shed 7 bases, with 13 bases lying between them. Per the germline V gene, CDR1 is MGHRA and CDR2 is YSYEKL. Here the CDR3 reads CASSQDSQGRNSPLHF. CDR3 bases: TGCGCCAGCAGCCAAGATTCGCAGGGCCGAAATTCACCCCTCCACTTT.

CDR3 protein: CASSQGGGRVGNSPLHF. As DNA, the CDR3 is TGTGCCAGCAGCCAAGGGGGAGGGCGAGTGGGCAATTCACCCCTCCACTTT. The chain couples TRBV3-1 (or the pseudogene TRBV3-2) to TRBJ1-6; the D is unclear. Trimming took off 1 base at V and 7 bases at J, with 17 bases between the two ends. CDR1 LGHDT and CDR2 YNNKEL come from the germline V gene (reference sequence). The CDR3 loop spans 17 amino acids.

CDR3 in amino acids: CASSQDSTLVQGNYGYTF. The CDR3 nucleotides read TGCGCCAGCAGCCAAGATTCGACTCTGGTTCAGGGCAACTATGGCTACACCTTC. This chain links TRBV4-1 with TRBJ1-2; possibly TRBD1 for D (5 bases). Germline values: CDR1 MGHRA, CDR2 YSYEKL. The CDR3 runs 18 residues. Trimming stripped 0 bases from V and 2 bases from J, with 19 bases between.

The rearrangement links TRBV10-3 to TRBJ2-7; maybe TRBD1 (6 bases). CDR3 length: 13 amino acids. Germline CDR1 and CDR2: ENHRY and SYGVKD. Trimming shortened V by 1 base and J by 4 bases, and 8 bases separated the two germline ends. CDR3 DNA sequence: TGTGCCATCAGTGAGTACAGGGAATACGAGCAGTACTTC. Residues: CAISEYREYEQYF.

This sequence joins TRBV4-1 and TRBJ2-7, with D possibly being TRBD1 (5 bases). Trimming removed 0 bases at V and 7 bases at J, with 13 bases between. Germline CDR1 MGHRA, CDR2 YSYEKL. The CDR3 is made up of 14 amino acids. The CDR3 sequence: CASSQDRDSWEQYF. As DNA, the CDR3 is TGCGCCAGCAGCCAAGATAGAGACAGTTGGGAGCAGTACTTC.

In its sample, this clone was seen a few times. The chain employs TRBV25-1 and TRBJ1-2; D uncertain. The V gene's germline CDR1 is MGHDK and CDR2 SYGVNS. CDR3 size: 13 residues. V was trimmed by 2 bases and J by 4 bases, leaving 8 bases between them. The CDR3 sequence is CASSEGLSYGYTF. CDR3 coding DNA: TGTGCCAGCAGTGAAGGGCTGAGCTATGGCTACACCTTC.

This clone has only one observation. The gene calls are TRBV3-1 (or the pseudogene TRBV3-2) and TRBJ1-2; D gene uncertain. CDR3 length equals 13 residues. Germline CDR1 reads LGHDT; CDR2 reads YNNKEL (reference sequence). Trimming took 4 bases from V and 3 from J, leaving 9 bases between them. CDR3 sequence: CASSRYSDYGYTF. The CDR3 DNA is TGTGCCAGCAGCCGTTACAGTGACTATGGCTACACCTTC.

Of note for this clone: At the DNA level, this CDR3 is encoded by other sequences in the same sample as well. The chain has TRBV29-1 and TRBJ1-5; D may be TRBD1 (6 bases). The CDR3 length is 12 residues. V was pared by 4 bases and J by 7 bases, with 11 bases between. The germline CDR1 and CDR2 sequences are SQVTM and ANQGSEA. Here the CDR3 reads CSVGGRNQPQHF. The CDR3 bases are TGCAGCGTTGGGGGGCGAAACCAGCCCCAGCATTTT.

The chain is built from TRBV12-3 or TRBV12-4 and TRBJ1-2; possible D gene TRBD1, 6 bases. V was pared by 4 bases and J by 4 bases, with 10 bases between. The CDR3 loop spans 13 amino acids. The CDR3 reads CASSSRQAYGYTF. The DNA of the CDR3 is TGTGCCAGCAGTTCTCGACAGGCCTATGGCTACACCTTC.

The V call is TRBV5-1, the J call TRBJ2-1; D is perhaps TRBD1 (6 bases). This CDR3 is 15 amino acids long. V was shortened by 0 bases and J by 2 bases, with 9 bases between the two germline ends. Germline CDR1 and CDR2: SGHRS and YFSETQ. This chain's CDR3 is CASSLGDTTYNEQFF. DNA of the CDR3: TGCGCCAGCAGCTTGGGGGACACTACCTACAATGAGCAGTTCTTC.

This sequence joins TRBV6-1 and TRBJ2-5, with 7 bases that match TRBD2. From germline, CDR1 is MNHNS and CDR2 SASEGT. V lost 3 bases, J lost 2 bases, and 6 bases stayed unmatched. The CDR3 covers 15 residues. CDR3 bases: TGTGCCAGCAGTGAGGGGTTGGGACTACAAGAGACCCAGTACTTC. Its translation is CASSEGLGLQETQYF.

This chain joins TRBV19 and TRBJ1-6, with a tentative D call TRBD1 (6 bases). The CDR3 length is 13 residues. Germline CDR1 is LNHDA and CDR2 is SQIVND (reference sequence). The V gene lost 4 bases and the J gene lost 9 bases, with 10 bases spanning the gap. CDR3 region: CASSTSGVSPLHF. For the CDR3, the DNA is TGTGCCAGTAGTACATCAGGGGTTTCACCCCTCCACTTT.

This clone was picked up one time. The CDR3, as DNA: TGTGCTAGTGGTTACTCATCCCGACAGGTGGGATGGGATCAGCCCCAGCATTTT. Translated: CASGYSSRQVGWDQPQHF. This rearrangement joins TRBV12-5 to TRBJ1-5; D is perhaps TRBD1 (6 bases). CDR3 length equals 18 residues. From germline, CDR1 is LGHNT and CDR2 FRNRAP. The V end lost 4 bases, the J end lost 5 bases, and 24 bases lay between the germline ends.

The rearrangement links TRBV19 to TRBJ1-1, with 7 nucleotides matching TRBD1. V trimming: 7 bases; J trimming: 5 bases; junction bases outside the gene matches: 10. The CDR3 runs to 14 residues. Germline V gene lookup returns CDR1 LNHDA and CDR2 SQIVND (reference sequence). The CDR3: CASTPGGGVTEAFF. The CDR3 coding sequence is TGTGCCAGTACCCCAGGGGGTGGGGTAACTGAAGCTTTCTTT.

This clone was counted a few times. The V call is TRBV5-5, the J call TRBJ1-2; 11 nucleotides match TRBD1. CDR1 is SGHKS, CDR2 YYEKEE, per germline (reference sequence). The CDR3 extends over 17 amino acids. The junction had 8 bases not matched to a gene; V was cut back by 0 bases and J by 4 bases. The CDR3 is CASSLAPGQGGGYGYTF. CDR3 bases: TGTGCCAGCAGCTTGGCCCCGGGACAGGGGGGTGGCTATGGCTACACCTTC.

The chain combines TRBV7-6 with TRBJ2-7; 9 bases match TRBD1. The length of the CDR3 is 16 residues. CDR1 SGHVS and CDR2 FNYEAQ come from the germline V gene. V trimming: 6 bases; J trimming: 0 bases; junction bases outside the gene matches: 9. In DNA form, the CDR3 reads TGTGCCAGCAGTAACAGGGGGCCAGGGAGCTCCTACGAGCAGTACTTC. It is translated as CASSNRGPGSSYEQYF.

This clone was counted once. The chain combines TRBV9 with TRBJ1-6; 7 nucleotides line up with TRBD1. Trimming at V came to 3 bases and at J to 9 bases, leaving 6 bases not matched to a gene. In germline, CDR1 is SGDLS, CDR2 YYNGEE. CDR3 size: 14 residues. The CDR3 is CASSGDRDLSPLHF. CDR3 sequence (DNA): TGTGCCAGCAGCGGCGACAGGGATCTTTCACCCCTCCACTTT.

V and J are TRBV7-9 and TRBJ1-1; 10 bases line up with TRBD1. CDR3 size: 15 residues. V dropped 8 bases and J dropped 0; count of bases not matched to a gene: 6. Germline V gives CDR1 SEHNR, CDR2 FQNEAQ (reference sequence). In nucleotides, the CDR3 is TGTGCCAGCGCCCGGACAGGGGGGATGAACACTGAAGCTTTCTTT. Its translation: CASARTGGMNTEAFF.

This chain joins TRBV5-5 and TRBJ1-2; no reliable D call. The CDR3 is 15 amino acids. The V gene's germline CDR1 is SGHKS and CDR2 YYEKEE (reference sequence). V gave up 4 bases and J gave up 0 bases, with 13 bases separating them. Here the CDR3 DNA reads TGTGCCAGCAGCCGATTTGAGGCGACTAACTATGGCTACACCTTC. This encodes CASSRFEATNYGYTF.

The chain links TRBV5-1 to TRBJ2-7; 11 bases fit TRBD2. The CDR3 totals 15 residues. Unmatched junction bases numbered 5, after V lost 4 bases and J lost 2 bases. Per the germline V gene, CDR1 is SGHRS and CDR2 is YFSETQ. CDR3 loop: CASSAGTSGAYEQYF. The CDR3 DNA reads TGCGCCAGCAGCGCCGGGACTAGCGGAGCCTACGAGCAGTACTTC.

The V and J genes are TRBV27 and TRBJ2-1, with TRBD2 matching 11 bases. The CDR3 covers 16 residues. V lost 6 bases and J lost 6; bases outside the gene matches: 10. Per the germline V gene, CDR1 is MNHEY and CDR2 is SMNVEV (reference sequence). The CDR3 region has the DNA TGTGCCAGCAGATCCTACGGGACTAGCGGAGGCAATGAGCAGTTCTTC. Translating it yields CASRSYGTSGGNEQFF.

The chain is built from TRBV24-1 and TRBJ2-1; 10 nucleotides align to TRBD1. The V gene end was trimmed by 4 bases and the J gene end by 7 bases; junction bases not matched to a gene: 9. CDR1 is KGHDR and CDR2 is SFDVKD in the germline V gene. The CDR3 consists of 16 residues. The CDR3 spells CATSDPGQGQGNEQFF. DNA of the CDR3: TGTGCCACCAGTGACCCGGGACAGGGGCAGGGAAATGAGCAGTTCTTC.

The CDR3 nucleotides read TGTGCCTGGAGTGGGAATCTGGGAGGGGCTGAAGCTTTCTTT. As protein: CAWSGNLGGAEAFF. The V and J genes are TRBV30 and TRBJ1-1; a possible D gene is TRBD1 (5 bases). Germline CDR1 and CDR2: GTSNPN and SVGIG (reference sequence). The CDR3 is made up of 14 amino acids. Trimming left V 1 base short and J 6 bases short, with 15 bases between.

The chain combines TRBV19 with TRBJ2-3; 9 positions match TRBD1. V trimming: 3 bases; J trimming: 4 bases; junction bases outside the gene matches: 5. Germline V gives CDR1 LNHDA, CDR2 SQIVND (reference sequence). The CDR3 covers 15 residues. The CDR3 DNA follows: TGTGCCAGTAGTATTTGGGGACAGGGCGCAGATACGCAGTATTTT. Residues: CASSIWGQGADTQYF.

The chain has TRBV5-1 and TRBJ2-7; 11 nucleotides line up with TRBD2. Germline assignment: CDR1 SGHRS and CDR2 YFSETQ. V was clipped by 0 bases and J by 3 bases; unmatched bases: 2. This CDR3 contains 15 residues. Here the CDR3 reads CASSLELAGGYEQYF. CDR3 in DNA: TGCGCCAGCAGCTTGGAGCTAGCGGGGGGCTACGAGCAGTACTTC.

The chain joins TRBV7-9 to TRBJ1-4; 11 bases are shared with TRBD1. The germline gives CDR1 SEHNR, CDR2 FQNEAQ (reference sequence). V dropped 4 bases and J dropped 3; count of bases not matched to a gene: 7. This CDR3 is 17 amino acids long. The CDR3 bases are TGTGCCAGCAGCTCCAGGACAGGGGGCCGGGCTAATGAAAAACTGTTTTTT. Translation gives CASSSRTGGRANEKLFF.

The chain is built from TRBV3-1 (or the pseudogene TRBV3-2) and TRBJ2-7; D uncertain. Germline lookup yields CDR1 LGHDT and CDR2 YNNKEL (reference sequence). V was trimmed by 1 base and J by 5 bases, leaving 12 bases between them. This CDR3 is 14 amino acids long. The CDR3 region has the DNA TGTGCCAGCAGCCAAGTAGCTGTGTCGGACGAGCAGTACTTC. Protein sequence: CASSQVAVSDEQYF.